A selection of T cell receptor beta chains follows, all from one sample in a study of blood T cell repertoires in COVID-19. The data were produced by immunoSEQ multiplex PCR, yet TCRdb's version contains in-frame clones alone and is incomplete. The sample consists of around 140,000 clones, 60% to 80% of them appearing once. Sequenced sample: peripheral blood. The receptors shown here come from a woman aged 70-85 years with acute or convalescent COVID-19. The CDR3 runs from the conserved cysteine through the conserved F or W. A D gene is named only where the DNA matches it firmly. For some rows the clone size is stated as once, few or many, or as a class when expanded; others skip it.

TRBJ2-5 | TRBV3-1/TRBV3-2 | - | TRBD1 | TGTGCCAGCAGCCCCGCCGACAGGGGAAGAGAGACCCAGTACTTC | CASSPADRGRETQYF
TRBJ1-6 | TRBV28 | - | - | TGTGCCAGCAGTTTGGCGGGGCGTAATTCACCCCTCCACTTT | CASSLAGRNSPLHF
TRBJ2-1 | TRBV9 | - | TRBD2 | TGTGCCAGCAGCGGAAGCGGGAGCTCCTACAATGAGCAGTTCTTC | CASSGSGSSYNEQFF
TRBJ2-5 | TRBV9 | few | TRBD1 | TGTGCCAGCAGCGGATCCGGGACAGAAGAGACCCAGTACTTC | CASSGSGTEETQYF
TRBJ2-2 | TRBV4-3 | few | - | TGCGCCAGCAGCCAAGATAAGGGACTCGGCGGGGAGCTGTTTTTT | CASSQDKGLGGELFF
TRBJ1-1 | TRBV9 | - | - | TGTGCCAGCAGCGTAGGAGGGGGAGGGCCGCCGGTGGCTTTCTTT | CASSVGGGGPPVAFF
TRBJ1-1 | TRBV6-5 | once | - | TGTGCCAGCAGTTACGAGTCCCGGGTTCGGAACACTGAAGCTTTCTTT | CASSYESRVRNTEAFF
TRBJ1-1 | TRBV3-1/TRBV3-2 | - | TRBD1 | TGTGCCAGCAGCCCTACGGACAGGGACACTGAAGCTTTCTTT | CASSPTDRDTEAFF
TRBJ1-2 | TRBV3-1/TRBV3-2 | - | - | TGTGCCAGCAGTCAACAGGGATTCGGGCCCACCTTC | CASSQQGFGPTF
TRBJ1-1 | TRBV9 | few | - | TGTGCCAGCAGCGTTGGACACACCAACACTGAAGCTTTCTTT | CASSVGHTNTEAFF
TRBJ2-2 | TRBV13 | - | - | TGTGCCAGCAGCTCCGGGACACCGAACACCGGGGAGCTGTTTTTT | CASSSGTPNTGELFF
TRBJ2-1 | TRBV7-8 | - | TRBD1 | TGTGCCAGCAGCTTACGGGGACAGGGGGCTAAGAATGAGCAGTTCTTC | CASSLRGQGAKNEQFF